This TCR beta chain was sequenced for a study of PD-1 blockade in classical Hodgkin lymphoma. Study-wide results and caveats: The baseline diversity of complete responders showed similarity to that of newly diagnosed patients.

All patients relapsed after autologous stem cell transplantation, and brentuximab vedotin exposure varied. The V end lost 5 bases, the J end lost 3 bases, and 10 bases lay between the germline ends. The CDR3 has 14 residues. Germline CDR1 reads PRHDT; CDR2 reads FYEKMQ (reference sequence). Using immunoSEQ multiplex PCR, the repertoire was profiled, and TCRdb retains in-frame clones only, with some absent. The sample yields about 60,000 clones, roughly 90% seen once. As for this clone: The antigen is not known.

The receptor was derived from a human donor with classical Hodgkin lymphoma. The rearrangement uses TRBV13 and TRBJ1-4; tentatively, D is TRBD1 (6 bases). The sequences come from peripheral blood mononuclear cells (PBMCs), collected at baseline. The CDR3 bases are TGTGCCAGCAGCCTCAGGGGTCCTAATGAAAAACTGTTTTTT. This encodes CASSLRGPNEKLFF.